This T cell receptor beta chain is from a study of early T cells in non-severe SARS-CoV-2 infection (dated by TCRdb to the early 2020s). As for the study more broadly: Because TCR sequencing relied on bulk RNA taken from unsorted whole blood, pairing of alpha and beta chains was not possible.

Study-wide findings and limitations: VDJdb matching was skewed toward anti-spike CD8 responses and likely underestimated virus-specific expansions, missing private and CD4 specificities.

Based on the germline V gene, the CDR1 and CDR2 sequences are SGHTA and FQGTGA. The junction shows trimming of 5 bases on V and 2 bases on J, and the gene matches do not reach 4 bases of it. The CDR3 contains 15 residues, cysteine and phenylalanine counted. The DNA shown is the 45-base CDR3, in frame from base 1. This clonotype was detected only a few times. It lacks a known antigen. No qualities accompany the bases; no much larger clone lies one base away. A case-control design nested within a healthcare worker cohort in London, UK, was used, with weekly nasopharyngeal swab PCR tests and blood sampling performed. Between 23 and 31 March 2020, the week of the UK lockdown, healthcare workers were enrolled and then followed up weekly for as long as 16 weeks. Libraries were built with 5' RACE. Instrument used: NextSeq 500. In the TCR library protocol, unique molecular identifiers were attached to individual cDNA molecules to correct for PCR bias and sequencing error. TCR alpha and beta chains were both sequenced, and the abundances of alpha and beta sequences in each sample were closely correlated with each other. Per the original workflow: Decombinator V4 was used to perform V gene, J gene and CDR3 annotation of TCR sequences. TCRs were defined as expanded if a significant change between any two time points was detected under a Poisson model with p below 0.0001. TCR abundances were normalised to the total number of TCRs sequenced per sample and expressed as counts per million. TRAV1-2 paired with TRAJ12, TRAJ20 or TRAJ33 defined MAIT TCRs, while TRAV10 paired with TRAJ18 defined iNKT TCRs. VDJdb, accessed 1 November 2021, was searched for CMV, EBV and SARS-CoV-2 annotated TCRs, with TCRs annotated for multiple antigens excluded. Starting from the raw public reads, TCRdb applied fastp trimming at Q25, assembled clones with MiXCR and retained in-frame beta chains. Each entry merges the rows of one CDR3 protein and shows their most common DNA and genes. TCRdb, rather than the study authors, made the V and J calls. This sample holds tens of thousands of distinct CDR3 sequences; about 13% were observed only once. The ten biggest clones cover roughly 8.8% of the sample.

This receptor chain uses TRBV7-3 and TRBJ2-1; TRBD1 lines up with 9 middle nucleotides. The material sequenced was whole blood, taken at baseline. The TCR sequence derives from an adult who was a healthcare worker with PCR-confirmed SARS-CoV-2 infection or an uninfected control (not recorded which). This receptor carries the CDR3 CASSPDRGPYNEQFF. In nucleotides, the sequence is TGTGCCAGCAGCCCGGACAGGGGACCCTACAATGAGCAGTTCTTC.